These T cell receptor beta chains were read from a single sample in a study of regulatory T cells in long-lasting Graves disease. TCRdb reanalysed the multiplex PCR reads using MiXCR and keeps one entry per CDR3 protein. The table lists approximately 400,000 distinct CDR3 sequences, 20% of them singletons. The sequencing here drew on peripheral blood mononuclear cells (PBMCs), taken when the disease was refractory, from a patient treated with antithyroid drugs. The receptors originated from a female donor with Graves disease. The CDR3 runs from the conserved cysteine through the conserved F or W. The order of the fields is J gene, V gene, D gene, clone size, CDR3 DNA, CDR3 protein. D genes are given only for firm matches. Not all rows give a size; the values are once, few, many and, for expanded clones, a class.

>TRBJ2-7|TRBV18|TRBD2|few
TGTGCCAGCTCTCCGCCGACTGGTAGCGGGGGGCAAGACGAGCAGTACTTC
CASSPPTGSGGQDEQYF
>TRBJ2-7|TRBV6-1|TRBD2|few
TGTGCCAGCAGACTAGCGGGACTCTACGAGCAGTACTTC
CASRLAGLYEQYF
>TRBJ1-2|TRBV7-2|TRBD1|many
TGTGCCAGCAGCCGACAGGGGGCCGACTATGGCTACACCTTC
CASSRQGADYGYTF
>TRBJ2-7|TRBV6-5|.|few
TGTGCCAGCAGTTCACGGGACGCAAGCTCCTACGAGCAGTACTTC
CASSSRDASSYEQYF
>TRBJ2-5|TRBV7-6|.|few
TGTGCCAGCAGCTTTGAGGGCAGCCCACAAGAGACCCAGTACTTC
CASSFEGSPQETQYF
>TRBJ1-2|TRBV6-2/TRBV6-3|.|.
TGTGCCAGCAGTTACGGTCCGGGATGGGGCTACACCTTC
CASSYGPGWGYTF
>TRBJ1-1|TRBV6-1|TRBD1|.
TGTGCCAGCAGTCCCGGGACAGGGAGGATAGCTTTCTTT
CASSPGTGRIAFF
>TRBJ1-4|TRBV24-1|.|many
TGTGCCACCAGTGATTGGCGGAATAATGAAAAACTGTTTTTT
CATSDWRNNEKLFF
>TRBJ2-3|TRBV6-9|TRBD2|.
TGTGCCAGCAGTTACGAAGCGGGAGGGCCGGATGAAGATACGCAGTATTTT
CASSYEAGGPDEDTQYF
>TRBJ2-3|TRBV7-2|.|few
TGTACCAGCAGCCCCCTAGCAGGGACTGGGAATGAATATGGTACGCAGTATTTT
CTSSPLAGTGNEYGTQYF
>TRBJ1-5|TRBV15|.|many
TGTGCCACCAGCCCTAATCGGGCTCAGCCCCAGCATTTT
CATSPNRAQPQHF
>TRBJ1-6|TRBV11-2|.|many
TGTGCCAGCAGCTTAGGGGGCGCGTCCTATAATTCACCCCTCCACTTT
CASSLGGASYNSPLHF
>TRBJ2-2|TRBV28|TRBD2|many
TGTGCCAGCAGACCCGGACTAGCGGGAACCGGGGAGCTGTTTTTT
CASRPGLAGTGELFF
>TRBJ2-5|TRBV20-1|TRBD1|few
TGCAGTGCTAGGACAGGGGAAGCCAAAGAGACCCAGTACTTC
CSARTGEAKETQYF
>TRBJ1-1|TRBV27|.|many
TGTGCCAGCAGTTTTTTGGCAAACACTGAAGCTTTCTTT
CASSFLANTEAFF
>TRBJ2-2|TRBV11-2|.|.
TGTGCCAGCAGCTTAGACAGGGGTTTACCCGGGGAGCTGTTTTTT
CASSLDRGLPGELFF
>TRBJ2-5|TRBV29-1|.|.
TGCAGCGTCGCGGACTTTCAAGAGACCCAGTACTTC
CSVADFQETQYF
>TRBJ1-1|TRBV20-1|TRBD1|.
TGCAGTGCTAGAGAAAGGACAGGGCTGAACACTGAAGCTTTCTTT
CSARERTGLNTEAFF
>TRBJ1-2|TRBV24-1|.|many
TGTGCCACCAGTACCGGGGCCTATGGCTACACCTTC
CATSTGAYGYTF
>TRBJ1-1|TRBV7-9|.|.
TGTGCCAGCAGCTTAGCGGAGGGTGAAGCTTTCTTT
CASSLAEGEAFF
>TRBJ2-1|TRBV18|TRBD1|.
TGTGCCAGCTCACCGGGACAGGGACCCTCGAGATCGGGCTACAATGAGCAGTTCTTC
CASSPGQGPSRSGYNEQFF
>TRBJ2-3|TRBV10-1|.|.
TGCGCCAGCAGTGAAAGAGCTCCAGGGTTGACAGCCAAGTTCAGCACAGATACGCAGTATTTT
CASSERAPGLTAKFSTDTQYF
>TRBJ1-2|TRBV24-1|.|many
TGTGCCACCAGTGTTGGACAACACTATGGCTACACCTTC
CATSVGQHYGYTF
>TRBJ2-1|TRBV7-2|TRBD1|many
TGTGCCACCCGCCCCGGGACAGAAACGGTTGAGCAGTTCTTC
CATRPGTETVEQFF
>TRBJ1-2|TRBV28|TRBD1|many
TGTGCCAGCAGTCTCCCCCCCCCGACAGGGAACTATGGCTACACCTTC
CASSLPPPTGNYGYTF
>TRBJ1-1|TRBV3-1|TRBD1|.
TGTGCCAGCAGCCCTTCTACAGGGGGCGCTGAAGCTTTCTTT
CASSPSTGGAEAFF
>TRBJ2-7|TRBV14|TRBD2|.
TGTGCCAGCAGCCAAAGCGGGAGGGCTTACGAGCAGTACTTC
CASSQSGRAYEQYF
>TRBJ1-1|TRBV4-3|.|.
TGCGCCAGCAGCCAAGGCCCCGGGGAGGGCACTGAAGCTTTCTTT
CASSQGPGEGTEAFF
>TRBJ2-7|TRBV4-3|TRBD2|few
TGCGCCAGCAGCCAAGATGGTCCCCCGGGAGGCCACTACGAGCAGTACTTC
CASSQDGPPGGHYEQYF
>TRBJ2-1|TRBV24-1|.|.
TGTGCCACCAGTGATTCTGGGGCCGCCTACAATGAGCAGTTCTTC
CATSDSGAAYNEQFF
>TRBJ2-3|TRBV27|TRBD1|.
TGTGCCAGCAGTCGGAGGACAGGGGGGAGTACGCAGTATTTT
CASSRRTGGSTQYF
>TRBJ1-5|TRBV27|TRBD1|many
TGTGCCAGCAGATCGGGACAGGGTCATCAGCCCCAGCATTTT
CASRSGQGHQPQHF
>TRBJ2-5|TRBV30|TRBD1|many
TGTGCCTGGGGTTTTGGGACAGCCCAAGAGACCCAGTACTTC
CAWGFGTAQETQYF
>TRBJ2-5|TRBV7-8|.|many
TGTGCCAGCGGGCTGAGGGCGGGACCGGACCAAGAGACCCAGTACTTC
CASGLRAGPDQETQYF
>TRBJ2-3|TRBV7-3|.|few
TGTGCCAGCAGCGCCCAGACTCGAGATACGCAGTATTTT
CASSAQTRDTQYF
>TRBJ2-7|TRBV7-8|.|.
TGTGCCAGCAGCTTAGTAGAGCTAGCGAACTACGAGCAGTACTTC
CASSLVELANYEQYF
>TRBJ2-1|TRBV6-2/TRBV6-3|TRBD2|few
TGTGCCAGCAGTTCTCCCTCTAGCGGGAGGTATATTGAGCAGTTCTTC
CASSSPSSGRYIEQFF
>TRBJ2-7|TRBV20-1|TRBD1|.
TGCAGTGCTAGAGGTGGGACAGGGTCCTACGAGCAGTACTTC
CSARGGTGSYEQYF
>TRBJ2-5|TRBV7-8|.|.
TGTGCCAGCAGCTTTCTGACAGAAGAGACCCAGTACTTC
CASSFLTEETQYF
>TRBJ2-5|TRBV29-1|.|.
TGCAGCCTCCGTGAGCAGGTCCAAGAGACCCAGTACTTC
CSLREQVQETQYF
>TRBJ1-3|TRBV3-1|TRBD1|few
TGTGCCAGCAGCCCGGGACAGGGGTTCGGAAACACCATATATTTT
CASSPGQGFGNTIYF
>TRBJ1-1|TRBV6-5|.|many
TGTGCCAGCAGTTACATCACAGGGAACACTGAAGCTTTCTTT
CASSYITGNTEAFF
>TRBJ1-5|TRBV12-3/TRBV12-4|.|many
TGTGCCAGCAGGATGGGGGCCCATGGCAATCAGCCCCAGCATTTT
CASRMGAHGNQPQHF
>TRBJ2-7|TRBV18|TRBD1|.
TGTGCCAGCTCACGGACAGGCCTTTCCTACGAGCAGTACTTC
CASSRTGLSYEQYF
>TRBJ1-3|TRBV12-3/TRBV12-4|.|few
TGTGCCAGCAGAGGGTCCGGCTCTGGAAACACCATATATTTT
CASRGSGSGNTIYF
>TRBJ1-1|TRBV20-1|.|few
TGCAGTGCGCCCACGACAGGATCTGGAAAAGCTTTCTTT
CSAPTTGSGKAFF